What follows are 4 T cell receptor beta chains derived from one specimen sequenced in a study of shared clonotypes between healthy human individuals. Assay: immunoSEQ multiplex PCR; the TCRdb copy retains only in-frame clones and omits some. The table records some 2,100,000 clones, approximately 96% of them present only once. The sequenced material came from naive CD4+ T cells sorted from blood. Subset meaning: CD45RA+ positively selected. These receptors were taken from a man between 18 and 35 years old in good health.

The rearrangement links TRBV11-2 to TRBJ2-1; D could derive from TRBD1 or TRBD2 (5 bases each). V shed 5 bases and J shed 2 bases, with 13 bases lying between them. The CDR3 contains 15 residues. Looked up from germline, CDR1 is SGHAT and CDR2 is FQNNGV. The CDR3 protein is CASSLRGVTYNEQFF. Written as DNA, the CDR3 is TGTGCCAGCAGCCTCAGAGGGGTCACCTACAATGAGCAGTTCTTC. Drawing the rest from reference TRBV11-2 and TRBJ2-1, the complete variable domain is EAGVAQSPRYKIIEKRQSVAFWCNPISGHATLYWYQQILGQGPKLLIQFQNNGVVDDSQLPKDRFSAERLKGVDSTLKIQPAKLEDSAVYLCASSLRGVTYNEQFFGPGTRLTVL.

The chain joins TRBV30 to TRBJ1-1; unclear D gene. CDR1 is GTSNPN, CDR2 SVGIG, per germline (reference sequence). This CDR3 region has 13 residues. Between the trimmed V and J ends, which lost 3 bases and 0 bases, there was a span of 8 bases. The CDR3 DNA sequence: TGTGCCTGGAGCAAAATATTGAACACTGAAGCTTTCTTT. Amino acids: CAWSKILNTEAFF.

This chain uses TRBV4-3 with TRBJ1-6, with 7 positions matching TRBD1. V trimming: 1 base; J trimming: 1 base; junction bases outside the gene matches: 4. Per the germline V gene, CDR1 is LGHNA and CDR2 is YSLEER. CDR3 length equals 17 residues. The CDR3: CASSQATDRSYNSPLHF. Written as DNA, the CDR3 is TGCGCCAGCAGCCAAGCAACGGACAGGTCCTATAATTCACCCCTCCACTTT.

This clone was found once. The chain has TRBV10-3 and TRBJ2-7; 16 bases fit TRBD2. The germline CDR1 and CDR2 sequences are ENHRY and SYGVKD. The CDR3 consists of 15 residues. J lost 3 bases, V lost 6 bases, and 2 bases had no gene match. The CDR3 DNA reads TGTGCCATCAGGGGACTAGCGGGAGGGTACTACGAGCAGTACTTC. Translating it yields CAIRGLAGGYYEQYF.